The entry below gives a single T cell receptor (beta chain) sequence along with its context. Its antigen is not known. Per germline, CDR1 SNHLY and CDR2 FYNNEI. V dropped 4 bases and J dropped 3 bases, with 6 bases sitting between them. The CDR3 has 12 amino acids. This specimen belongs to a study of T cells after yellow fever vaccination. Overall study findings and caveats: A secondary response was less intense yet reached its peak sooner, at day 5 versus 15. The bulk population could contribute abundant contaminating clonotypes to FACS-sorted repertoires. Most clones from primary vaccination resurfaced after the booster (under 97% CD4, 75% to 90% CD8).

A 5'RACE template-switching step, the method used to make TCR cDNA, added a universal primer site and UMIs. Each CDR3 protein gets one entry after TCRdb re-called the 5' RACE reads with MiXCR. The sample has about 320,000 distinct CDR3 sequences, approximately 13% seen once; the top ten hold 3% to 4%. The sample consisted of CD4+ T cells sorted from PBMCs, taken 15 days after the yellow fever booster vaccination. This rearrangement joins TRBV2 to TRBJ1-2, with D unresolved. This clonotype originated in a man aged 18 to 30 who received the YFV17D yellow fever vaccine. CDR3: CASSVQYYGYTF. The DNA of the CDR3 is TGTGCCAGCAGTGTACAGTACTATGGCTACACCTTC. Variable domain in full (rest from reference TRBV2 and TRBJ1-2): EPEVTQTPSHQVTQMGQEVILRCVPISNHLYFYWYRQILGQKVEFLVSFYNNEISEKSEIFDDQFSVERPDGSNFTLKIRSTKLEDSAMYFCASSVQYYGYTFGSGTRLTVV.